This TCR beta chain was identified during a study of blood T cell repertoires in COVID-19. About the research overall: Sites in the United States, Italy and Spain provided acute and convalescent COVID-19 samples.

Original processing notes: For nucleated cells, counts were estimated from reference gene primer amplification. Data came from immunoSEQ multiplex PCR; TCRdb stores just in-frame clones and leaves some out. From that table come the V and J calls and clone size; the DNA was used to work out D and trimming. The sample shows under 150,000 clones, 76% of them seen only once. The CDR3 is 13 amino acids. Deletions cut 4 bases from V and 6 bases from J, with 13 bases between. Germline CDR1 and CDR2: SGHTA and FQGTGA. The sample comprised peripheral blood. This chain uses TRBV7-3 with TRBJ2-7, with D perhaps TRBD1 (6 bases). This receptor was identified in a man between 60 and 70 years old with acute or convalescent COVID-19. The CDR3 region has the DNA TGTGCCAGCAGCTCAGATGGGGGCGGCGAGCAGTACTTC. Translating it yields CASSSDGGGEQYF.